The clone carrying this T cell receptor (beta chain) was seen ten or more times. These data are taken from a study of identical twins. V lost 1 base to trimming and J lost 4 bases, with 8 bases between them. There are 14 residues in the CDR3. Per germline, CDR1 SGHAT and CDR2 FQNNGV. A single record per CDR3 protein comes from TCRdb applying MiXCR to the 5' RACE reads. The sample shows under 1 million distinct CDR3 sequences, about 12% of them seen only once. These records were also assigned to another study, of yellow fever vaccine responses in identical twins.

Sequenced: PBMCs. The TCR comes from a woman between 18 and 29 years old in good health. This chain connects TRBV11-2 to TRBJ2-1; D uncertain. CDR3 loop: CASSLGPLYNEQFF. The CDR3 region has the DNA TGTGCCAGCAGCTTAGGACCCCTATACAATGAGCAGTTCTTC. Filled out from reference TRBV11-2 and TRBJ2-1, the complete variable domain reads EAGVAQSPRYKIIEKRQSVAFWCNPISGHATLYWYQQILGQGPKLLIQFQNNGVVDDSQLPKDRFSAERLKGVDSTLKIQPAKLEDSAVYLCASSLGPLYNEQFFGPGTRLTVL.